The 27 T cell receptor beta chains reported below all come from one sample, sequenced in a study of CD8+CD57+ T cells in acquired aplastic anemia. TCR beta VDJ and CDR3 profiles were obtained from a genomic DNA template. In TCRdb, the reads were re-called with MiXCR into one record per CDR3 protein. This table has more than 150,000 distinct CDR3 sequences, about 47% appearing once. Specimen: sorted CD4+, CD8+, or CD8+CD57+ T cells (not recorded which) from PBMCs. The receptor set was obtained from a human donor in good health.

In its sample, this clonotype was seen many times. CDR3 coding DNA: TGCGCCAGCAGCAACGGACTAGCGGGAGTCTACGAGCAGTACTTC. It is translated as CASSNGLAGVYEQYF. This chain uses TRBV5-1 with TRBJ2-7; 13 bases match TRBD2. The germline CDR1 and CDR2 sequences are SGHRS and YFSETQ. This CDR3 contains 15 residues. J gave up 3 bases and V 4 bases, and 4 bases lay outside the gene matches.

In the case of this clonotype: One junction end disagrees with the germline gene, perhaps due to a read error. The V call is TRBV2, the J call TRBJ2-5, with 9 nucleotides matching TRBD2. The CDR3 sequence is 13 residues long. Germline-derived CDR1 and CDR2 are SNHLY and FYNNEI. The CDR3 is CAYKAGGLETQYF. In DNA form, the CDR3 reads TGCGCTTATAAGGCGGGAGGGCTTGAGACCCAGTACTTC.

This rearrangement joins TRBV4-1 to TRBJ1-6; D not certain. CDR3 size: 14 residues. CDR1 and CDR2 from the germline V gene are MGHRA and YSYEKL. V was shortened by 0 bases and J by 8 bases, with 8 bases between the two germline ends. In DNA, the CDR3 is TGCGCCAGCAGCCAAGAGGGAGGGTATTCACCCCTCCACTTT. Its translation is CASSQEGGYSPLHF.

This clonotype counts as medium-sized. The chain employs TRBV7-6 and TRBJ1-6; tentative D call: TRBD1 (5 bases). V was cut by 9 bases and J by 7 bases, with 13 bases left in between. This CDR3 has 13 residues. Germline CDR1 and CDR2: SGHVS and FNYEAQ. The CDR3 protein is CASTGAANSPLHF. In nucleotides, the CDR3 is TGTGCCAGTACTGGGGCAGCCAATTCACCCCTCCACTTT.

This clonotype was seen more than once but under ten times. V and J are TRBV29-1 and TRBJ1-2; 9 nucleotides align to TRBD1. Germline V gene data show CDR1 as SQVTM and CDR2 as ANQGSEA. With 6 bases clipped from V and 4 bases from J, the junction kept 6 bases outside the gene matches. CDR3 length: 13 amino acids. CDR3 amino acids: CSVRTGERYGYTF. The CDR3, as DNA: TGCAGCGTGAGGACAGGGGAACGCTATGGCTACACCTTC.

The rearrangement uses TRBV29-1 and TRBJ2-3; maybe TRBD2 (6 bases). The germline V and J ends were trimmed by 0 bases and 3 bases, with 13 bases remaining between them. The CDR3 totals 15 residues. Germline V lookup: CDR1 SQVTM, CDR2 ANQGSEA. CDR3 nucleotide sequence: TGCAGCGTTGAAGATACCGGGAGTCGTACAGATACGCAGTATTTT. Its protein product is CSVEDTGSRTDTQYF.

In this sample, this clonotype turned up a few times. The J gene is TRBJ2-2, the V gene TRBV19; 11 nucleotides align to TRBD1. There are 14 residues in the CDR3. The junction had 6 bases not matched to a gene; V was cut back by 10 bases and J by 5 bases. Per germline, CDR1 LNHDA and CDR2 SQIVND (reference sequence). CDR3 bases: TGTGCCACGGACAGGGGGCGAGAGACCGGGGAGCTGTTTTTT. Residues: CATDRGRETGELFF.

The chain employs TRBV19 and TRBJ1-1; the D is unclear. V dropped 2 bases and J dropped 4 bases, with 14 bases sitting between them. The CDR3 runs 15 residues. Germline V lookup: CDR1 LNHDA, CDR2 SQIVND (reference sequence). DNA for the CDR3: TGTGCCAGTAGTATAAGGACTCAAGGGCGCACTGAAGCTTTCTTT. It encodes CASSIRTQGRTEAFF.

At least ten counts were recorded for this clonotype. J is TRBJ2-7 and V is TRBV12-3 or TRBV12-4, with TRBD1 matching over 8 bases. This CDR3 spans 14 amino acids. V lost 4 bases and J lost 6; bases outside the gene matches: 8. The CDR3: CASSSQGAGGEQYF. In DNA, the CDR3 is TGTGCCAGCAGTTCCCAGGGGGCTGGGGGCGAGCAGTACTTC.

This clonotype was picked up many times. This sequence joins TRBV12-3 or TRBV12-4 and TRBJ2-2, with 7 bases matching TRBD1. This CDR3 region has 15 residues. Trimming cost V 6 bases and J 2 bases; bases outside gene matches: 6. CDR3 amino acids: CASSTGTVNTGELFF. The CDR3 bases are TGTGCCAGCAGCACCGGGACAGTAAACACCGGGGAGCTGTTTTTT.

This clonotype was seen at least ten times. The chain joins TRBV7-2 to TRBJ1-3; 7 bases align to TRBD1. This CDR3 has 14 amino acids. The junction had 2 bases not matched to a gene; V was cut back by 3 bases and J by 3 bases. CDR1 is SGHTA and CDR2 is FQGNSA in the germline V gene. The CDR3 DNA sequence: TGTGCCAGCAGCTTGGGGACAGTTGGAAACACCATATATTTT. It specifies CASSLGTVGNTIYF.

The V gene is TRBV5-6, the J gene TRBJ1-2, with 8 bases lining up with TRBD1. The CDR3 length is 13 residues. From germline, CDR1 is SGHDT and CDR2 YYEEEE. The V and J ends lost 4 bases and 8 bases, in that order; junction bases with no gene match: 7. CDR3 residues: CASSPQGAQGYTF. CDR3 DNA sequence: TGTGCCAGCAGCCCGCAGGGGGCGCAGGGCTACACCTTC.

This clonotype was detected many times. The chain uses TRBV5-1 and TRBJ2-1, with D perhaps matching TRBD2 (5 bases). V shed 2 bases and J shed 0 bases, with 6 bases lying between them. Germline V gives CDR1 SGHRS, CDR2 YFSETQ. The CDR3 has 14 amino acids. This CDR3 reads CASSFGDSYNEQFF. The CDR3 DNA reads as TGCGCCAGCAGCTTCGGGGACTCCTACAATGAGCAGTTCTTC.

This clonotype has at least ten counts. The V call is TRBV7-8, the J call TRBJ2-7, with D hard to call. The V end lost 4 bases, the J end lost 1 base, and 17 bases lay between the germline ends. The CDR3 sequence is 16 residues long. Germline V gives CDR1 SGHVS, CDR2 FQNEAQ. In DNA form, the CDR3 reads TGTGCCAGCAGCTCCTGGGGTAGGCGCGAGTCCTACGAGCAGTACTTC. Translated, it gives CASSSWGRRESYEQYF.

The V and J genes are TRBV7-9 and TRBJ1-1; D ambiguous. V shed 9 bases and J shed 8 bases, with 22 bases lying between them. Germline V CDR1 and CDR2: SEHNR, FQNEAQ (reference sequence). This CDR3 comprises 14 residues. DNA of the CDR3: TGTGCCAGTCGGCGGGAGGATCTAGCTGAGGAAGCTTTCTTT. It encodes CASRREDLAEEAFF.

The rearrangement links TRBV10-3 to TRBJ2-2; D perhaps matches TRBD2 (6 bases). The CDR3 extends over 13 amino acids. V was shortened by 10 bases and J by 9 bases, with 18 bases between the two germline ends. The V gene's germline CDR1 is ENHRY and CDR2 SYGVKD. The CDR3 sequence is CATGGAAPRELFF. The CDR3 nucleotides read TGTGCCACTGGCGGGGCCGCGCCCAGGGAGCTGTTTTTT.

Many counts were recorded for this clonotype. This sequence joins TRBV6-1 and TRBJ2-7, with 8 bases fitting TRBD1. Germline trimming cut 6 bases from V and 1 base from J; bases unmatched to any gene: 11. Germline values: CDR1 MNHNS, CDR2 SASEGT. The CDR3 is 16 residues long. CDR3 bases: TGTGCCAGCAGCGAGACAGGGGCTCGAGGGTCCTACGAGCAGTACTTC. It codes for CASSETGARGSYEQYF.

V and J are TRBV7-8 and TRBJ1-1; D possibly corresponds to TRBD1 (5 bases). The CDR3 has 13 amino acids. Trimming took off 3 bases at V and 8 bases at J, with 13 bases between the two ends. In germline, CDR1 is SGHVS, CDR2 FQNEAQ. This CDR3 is CASSLDMRGEAFF. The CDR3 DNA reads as TGTGCCAGCAGCTTGGACATGCGAGGGGAAGCTTTCTTT.

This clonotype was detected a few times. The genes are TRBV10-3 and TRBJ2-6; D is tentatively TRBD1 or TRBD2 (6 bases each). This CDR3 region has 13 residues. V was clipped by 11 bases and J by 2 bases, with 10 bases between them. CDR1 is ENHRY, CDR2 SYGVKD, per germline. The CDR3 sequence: CAGGGTGANVLTF. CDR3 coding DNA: TGTGCCGGAGGGGGGACTGGGGCCAACGTCCTGACTTTC.

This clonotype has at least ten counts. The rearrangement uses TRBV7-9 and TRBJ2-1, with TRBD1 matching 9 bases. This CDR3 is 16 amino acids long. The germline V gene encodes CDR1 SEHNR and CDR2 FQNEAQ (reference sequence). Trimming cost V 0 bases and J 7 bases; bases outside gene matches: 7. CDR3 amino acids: CASSLAHRGRRNEQFF. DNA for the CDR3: TGTGCCAGCAGCTTAGCTCACAGGGGGCGTCGGAATGAGCAGTTCTTC. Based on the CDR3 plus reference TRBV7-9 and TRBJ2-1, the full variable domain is DTGVSQNPRHKITKRGQNVTFRCDPISEHNRLYWYRQTLGQGPEFLTYFQNEAQLEKSRLLSDRFSAERPKGSFSTLEIQRTEQGDSAMYLCASSLAHRGRRNEQFFGPGTRLTVL.

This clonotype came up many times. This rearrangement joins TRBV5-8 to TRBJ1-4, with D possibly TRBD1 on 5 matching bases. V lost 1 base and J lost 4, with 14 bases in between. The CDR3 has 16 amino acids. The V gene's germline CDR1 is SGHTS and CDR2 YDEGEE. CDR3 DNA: TGTGCCAGCAGCTTGTCACGCGGGGCTCATAATGAAAAACTGTTTTTT. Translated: CASSLSRGAHNEKLFF.

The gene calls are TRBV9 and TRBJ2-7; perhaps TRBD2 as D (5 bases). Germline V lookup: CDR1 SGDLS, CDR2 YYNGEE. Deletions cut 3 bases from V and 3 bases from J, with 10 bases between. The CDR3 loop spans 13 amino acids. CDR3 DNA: TGTGCCAGCAGCGGATTGAGGGACTACGAGCAGTACTTC. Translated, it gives CASSGLRDYEQYF.

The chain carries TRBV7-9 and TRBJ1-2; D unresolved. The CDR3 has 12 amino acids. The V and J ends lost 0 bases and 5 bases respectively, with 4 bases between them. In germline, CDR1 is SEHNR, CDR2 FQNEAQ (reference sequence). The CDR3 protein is CASSLAEYGYTF. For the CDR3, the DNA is TGTGCCAGCAGCTTAGCGGAGTATGGCTACACCTTC.

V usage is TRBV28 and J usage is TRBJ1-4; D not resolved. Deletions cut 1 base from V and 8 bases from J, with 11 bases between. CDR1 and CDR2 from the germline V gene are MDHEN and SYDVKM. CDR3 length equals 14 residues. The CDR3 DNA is TGTGCCAGCAGTTTATCTGGGGTAGGAGAAAAACTGTTTTTT. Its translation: CASSLSGVGEKLFF.

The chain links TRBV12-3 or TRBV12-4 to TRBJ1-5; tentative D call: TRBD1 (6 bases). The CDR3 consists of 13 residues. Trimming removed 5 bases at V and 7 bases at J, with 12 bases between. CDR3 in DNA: TGTGCCAGCAGTGAACAGGGTCAGCAGCCCCAGCATTTT. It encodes CASSEQGQQPQHF.

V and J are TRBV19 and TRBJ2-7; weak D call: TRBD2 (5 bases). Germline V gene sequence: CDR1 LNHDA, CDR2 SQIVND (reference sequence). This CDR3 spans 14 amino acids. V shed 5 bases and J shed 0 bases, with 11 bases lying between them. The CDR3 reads CASSPAAGSYEQYF. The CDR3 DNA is TGTGCCAGTAGTCCGGCGGCGGGCTCCTACGAGCAGTACTTC.

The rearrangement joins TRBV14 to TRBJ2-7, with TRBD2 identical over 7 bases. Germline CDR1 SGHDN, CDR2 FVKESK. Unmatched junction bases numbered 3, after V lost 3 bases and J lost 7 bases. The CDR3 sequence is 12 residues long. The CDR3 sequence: CASSQWEGEQYF. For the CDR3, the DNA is TGTGCCAGCAGCCAGTGGGAGGGGGAGCAGTACTTC.